The source of this TCR beta chain is a study of molecular identifiers for immune sequencing clone quantification (dated by TCRdb to 2016 to 2019). Background on the whole study: For a replicate experiment, RNA from approximately 20,000 or 98,000 naive CD8 T cells was divided into five aliquots, and four of the five aliquots were sequenced. CD8 T cells were used in a methods study to benchmark molecular-identifier clustering-based TCR repertoire sequencing (MIDCIRS) and TCR RNA copy counting.

Libraries were built with PCR. The sample was run on an Illumina HiSeq 4000. Bulk TCR libraries were generated as previously described, with the TCR primers listed in Table S5 used. The Qiagen AllPrep DNA/RNA kit was used to purify total RNA. Before analysis, reads from multiple sequencing runs of one library were combined. The authors' analysis ran thus. Reads were retained only if the reads had an exact TCR constant sequence, and the retained reads were trimmed to 150 nt and grouped according to their 12-nt molecular barcodes. Within each barcode group, reads were sub-clustered at a 15% Levenshtein threshold, and quality-weighted consensus sequences were built per RNA molecule. Non-functional sequences were excluded, and lower-count sequences lying one edit away from another sequence were also excluded. Based on a fit of two negative binomial distributions, barcode sub-clusters having less than 20% of the maximum read count were discarded. TCRdb reprocessed the public reads (quality trimming at Q25 with fastp, clone calling with MiXCR) and kept in-frame beta chains. Every distinct CDR3 protein forms one entry, paired with its most common genes and DNA. The V and J calls follow TCRdb's processing rather than the paper's. The sample table lists over 600,000 distinct CDR3 sequences, about 20% of them with a count of one. 0.85% to 0.9% of the sample is held by the ten biggest clonotypes.

This clonotype has more than one count but fewer than ten. Its specific antigen is unknown. The input lacks base qualities; no much larger clone sits a single base away. What the work shows at the level of the full study, not this receptor alone: The naive libraries included spiked-in Jurkat TCR RNA (about 9 copies' worth), and this Jurkat TCR RNA is not part of the donor repertoire. In CMV-specific effector cells, over 98% of molecules were held by clones above 20 RNA copies, whereas under 1% of molecules were held by such clones in naive cells. Highly expanded clone sizes could be underestimated if identical TCR molecules share a barcode. When barcode sub-clustering was not used, chimeric consensus sequences inflated TCR diversity, with chimeras reaching as high as 47%. Spiked-in Jurkat TCR RNA equal to a single cell's worth was reported to be detectable even within 1,100,000 naive CD8 T cells. Modeling gave 3 to 3.5 recovered TCR RNA copies per cell versus 8 to 10 by digital PCR, implying roughly 30% capture efficiency.

Libraries of naive CD8 T cells were built from about 20,000 to 1,000,000 sorted cells, with 10%, 30% or 50% of the purified RNA used. Naive CD8 T cells, defined as CD8+CD4-CCR7+CD45RA+, were FACS-sorted into RLT Plus buffer on a BD FACSAria II. To test detection sensitivity, Jurkat RNA equal to 9 to 10 TCR copies was added to samples of about 20,000-1,000,000 naive CD8 T cells. CD8 T cells were enriched with RosetteSep CD8+ T Cell Enrichment Cocktail and Ficoll-Paque, followed by ACK red cell lysis. As encoded in the germline V gene, CDR1 is MDHEN while CDR2 is SYDVKM. Taken from cysteine to phenylalanine, the CDR3 has 11 residues. CDR3 DNA only is kept here, 33 bases in frame from base 1. V loses 8 bases, J loses 4 bases, and the germline ends lie 9 bases apart.

The source of this sequence is a human donor in good health. Some libraries in this study had Jurkat cell RNA spiked in. The sample comprised naive CD8+ T cells from blood, with Jurkat cell RNA spiked in. The intended sense of this specimen's cell subset or site label: FACS-sorted CD8+CD4-CCR7+CD45RA+ naive T cells. The V gene is TRBV28 and the J gene is TRBJ2-7; the D gene lacks a confident call. The CDR3 protein: CASQQTYEQYF. The bases are TGTGCCAGCCAACAGACGTACGAGCAGTACTTC.